This paragraph reports one TCR beta chain. Just one base apart from a much larger clone, this may be a read error. Using unique molecular identifiers, the investigators prepared the TCRbeta library. TCRdb used MiXCR to reprocess the PCR reads, holding one entry per CDR3 protein. The table includes about 610,000 distinct CDR3 sequences, 10% to 13% detected once. This record belongs to a study of T-cell reconstitution after alpha-beta-depleted transplantation in children. Looked up from germline, CDR1 is SGDLS and CDR2 is YYNGEE. Unmatched junction bases numbered 8, after V lost 0 bases and J lost 6 bases. The CDR3 spans 15 residues.

The input for sequencing was PBMCs from the stem cell graft donor, taken from the stem cell graft. The V call is TRBV9, the J call TRBJ2-7; TRBD1 agrees at 8 bases. The receptor's source is a human donor who donated a stem cell graft to a child with acute myeloid leukemia. The CDR3 coding sequence is TGTGCCAGCAGCGTAGGAGAGGGACAGGCCTTCGAGCAGTACTTC. Amino acids: CASSVGEGQAFEQYF. The full variable domain, with the rest looked up from reference TRBV9 and TRBJ2-7, is DSGVTQTPKHLITATGQRVTLRCSPRSGDLSVYWYQQSLDQGLQFLIQYYNGEERAKGNILERFSAQQFPDLHSELNLSSLELGDSALYFCASSVGEGQAFEQYFGPGTRLTVT.